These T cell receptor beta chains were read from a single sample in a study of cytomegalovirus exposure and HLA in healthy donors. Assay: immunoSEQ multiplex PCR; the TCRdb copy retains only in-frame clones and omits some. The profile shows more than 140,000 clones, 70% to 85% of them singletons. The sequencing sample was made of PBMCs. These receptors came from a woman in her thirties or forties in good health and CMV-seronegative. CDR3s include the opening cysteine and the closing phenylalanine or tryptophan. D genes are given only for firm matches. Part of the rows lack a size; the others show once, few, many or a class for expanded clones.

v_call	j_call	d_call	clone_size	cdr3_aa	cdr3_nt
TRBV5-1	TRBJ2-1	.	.	CASSLLASYNEQFF	TGCGCCAGCAGCTTGTTAGCGAGCTACAATGAGCAGTTCTTC
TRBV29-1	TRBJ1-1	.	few	CSVVAGLGTEAFF	TGCAGCGTTGTAGCAGGGTTGGGCACTGAAGCTTTCTTT
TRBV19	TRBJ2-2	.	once	CASSIARAGAGELFF	TGTGCCAGTAGTATAGCCAGGGCCGGTGCCGGGGAGCTGTTTTTT
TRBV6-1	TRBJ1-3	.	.	CASTSDLGNTIYF	TGTGCCAGCACCTCAGACTTAGGAAACACCATATATTTT
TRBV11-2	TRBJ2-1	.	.	CASSLTPGSGVGEQFF	TGTGCCAGCAGCTTAACCCCGGGATCAGGGGTTGGTGAGCAGTTCTTC
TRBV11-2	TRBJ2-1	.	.	CASSLFAGGEQFF	TGTGCCAGCAGCTTATTTGCCGGAGGGGAGCAGTTCTTC
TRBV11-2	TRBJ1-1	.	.	CASSFYYTEAFF	TGTGCCAGCAGCTTTTACTACACTGAAGCTTTCTTT
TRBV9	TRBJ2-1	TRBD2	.	CASSAPPAGLYNEQFF	TGTGCCAGCAGCGCCCCCCCAGCGGGATTGTACAATGAGCAGTTCTTC
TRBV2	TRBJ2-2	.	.	CASSEVGANTGELFF	TGTGCCAGCAGTGAAGTCGGTGCGAACACCGGGGAGCTGTTTTTT
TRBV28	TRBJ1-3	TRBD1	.	CASSEDRGFRQNTIYF	TGTGCCAGCAGCGAGGACAGGGGGTTTAGGCAAAACACCATATATTTT
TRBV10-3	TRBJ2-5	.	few	CASNWYQETQYF	TGTGCCAGCAACTGGTACCAAGAGACCCAGTACTTC
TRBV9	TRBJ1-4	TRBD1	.	CASSVEGTALTNEKLFF	TGTGCCAGCAGCGTAGAAGGGACAGCTCTAACTAATGAAAAACTGTTTTTT
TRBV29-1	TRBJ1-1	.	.	CSVDPHLRVGTEAFF	TGCAGCGTAGATCCCCACCTGAGGGTTGGGACTGAAGCTTTCTTT
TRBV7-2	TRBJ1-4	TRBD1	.	CASSFDRGPNEKLFF	TGTGCCAGCAGCTTTGACAGGGGGCCAAATGAAAAACTGTTTTTT
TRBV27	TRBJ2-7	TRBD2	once	CASSGTSGRFWDLGEQYF	TGTGCCAGCAGTGGGACTAGCGGGAGGTTTTGGGATCTTGGCGAGCAGTACTTC
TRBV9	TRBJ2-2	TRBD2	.	CASSPRLAGGPRDTGELFF	TGTGCCAGCAGCCCCCGACTAGCGGGAGGGCCTAGAGACACCGGGGAGCTGTTTTTT
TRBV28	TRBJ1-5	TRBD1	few	CASSEADRGLYGNQPQHF	TGTGCCAGCAGTGAAGCCGACAGGGGGCTATATGGCAATCAGCCCCAGCATTTT
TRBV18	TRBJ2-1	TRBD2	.	CASSPFGSGRALSVNEQFF	TGTGCCAGCTCACCCTTTGGTAGCGGGAGGGCCTTGAGCGTCAATGAGCAGTTCTTC
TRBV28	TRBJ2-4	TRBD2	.	CASSGGDLKNIQYF	TGTGCCAGCAGTGGGGGGGACCTCAAAAACATTCAGTACTTC
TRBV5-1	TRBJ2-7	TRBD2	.	CASMFGGDSYEQYF	TGCGCCAGCATGTTCGGGGGGGACTCCTACGAGCAGTACTTC
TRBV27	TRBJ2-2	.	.	CASSFSTGRVLTGELFF	TGTGCCAGCAGTTTTTCCACCGGTAGAGTTCTTACCGGGGAGCTGTTTTTT
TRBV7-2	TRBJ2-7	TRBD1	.	CASSMLQGYEQYF	TGTGCCAGCAGCATGCTACAGGGGTACGAGCAGTACTTC
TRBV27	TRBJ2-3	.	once	CASSSLLAGTDTQYF	TGTGCCAGCAGTTCTCTATTAGCGGGCACAGATACGCAGTATTTT
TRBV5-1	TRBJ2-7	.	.	CASSIPTSSYEQYF	TGCGCCAGCAGTATCCCAACCAGCTCCTACGAGCAGTACTTC
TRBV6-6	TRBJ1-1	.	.	CASSPPGTKNTEAFF	TGTGCCAGCAGCCCCCCGGGTACTAAGAACACTGAAGCTTTCTTT
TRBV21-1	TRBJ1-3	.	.	CASGPPFSGNTIYF	TGTGCCAGCGGCCCTCCCTTTTCTGGAAACACCATATATTTT